The rows below give T cell receptor beta chains drawn from one sample of a study of blood T cells in healthy people across ages. TCRdb re-derived calls from the 5' RACE reads in MiXCR, one entry per CDR3 protein. The data contain over 1,500,000 distinct CDR3 sequences, roughly 50% of them seen just once; the ten biggest clones take up around 2.1%. The sequenced sample was blood. These TCRs come from a woman aged 40 to 49 in good health. CDR3s include the opening cysteine and the closing phenylalanine or tryptophan. D genes are given only for firm matches. The size field is filled for only some rows; it gives once, few, many or a size class.

d_call,v_call,j_call,clone_size,cdr3_aa,cdr3_nt
TRBD2,TRBV9,TRBJ2-3,many,CASSVEAGGRTDTQYF,TGTGCCAGCAGCGTCGAAGCGGGGGGGCGAACAGATACGCAGTATTTT
TRBD1,TRBV2,TRBJ1-2,.,CASRKDRGRSLYGYTF,TGTGCCAGCAGGAAGGACAGGGGCCGGTCCCTATATGGCTACACCTTC
.,TRBV29-1,TRBJ1-2,.,CSVEGVGTGGYTF,TGCAGCGTTGAGGGGGTAGGGACGGGTGGCTACACCTTC
.,TRBV4-1,TRBJ2-7,.,CASSQRVRVRNEQYF,TGCGCCAGCAGCCAACGGGTAAGGGTGAGGAATGAGCAGTACTTC
TRBD2,TRBV7-6,TRBJ2-3,.,CASSLVLAGLGWADTQYF,TGTGCCAGCAGCTTAGTGCTGGCAGGACTAGGTTGGGCAGATACGCAGTATTTT
.,TRBV20-1,TRBJ2-7,.,CSARRQDYEQYF,TGCAGTGCTAGAAGACAGGACTACGAGCAGTACTTC
TRBD2,TRBV20-1,TRBJ2-5,.,CSASTGLAFETQYF,TGCAGTGCCTCCACGGGACTAGCGTTTGAGACCCAGTACTTC
.,TRBV6-1,TRBJ1-2,.,CASSEEGRYYGYTF,TGTGCCAGCAGTGAGGAGGGGAGGTACTATGGCTACACCTTC
.,TRBV27,TRBJ2-1,once,CASSRGWYKEQFF,TGTGCCAGCAGTCGAGGGTGGTACAAGGAGCAGTTCTTC
.,TRBV20-1,TRBJ2-7,few,CSARDRGQSLYEQYF,TGCAGTGCTAGAGACCGTGGACAGTCCCTCTACGAGCAGTACTTC
TRBD2,TRBV6-6,TRBJ2-5,.,CASSYSWDYHQETQYF,TGTGCCAGCAGTTACTCCTGGGACTACCACCAAGAGACCCAGTACTTC
TRBD1,TRBV6-5,TRBJ1-5,.,CASRRTGSHQPQHF,TGTGCCAGCAGGAGGACAGGGTCTCATCAGCCCCAGCATTTT
TRBD1,TRBV24-1,TRBJ2-5,.,CATSDLNTGVGETQYF,TGTGCCACCAGTGATCTCAACACAGGGGTCGGAGAGACCCAGTACTTC
TRBD2,TRBV6-2/TRBV6-3,TRBJ2-5,.,CASKAGGLYVQYF,TGTGCCAGCAAAGCGGGGGGGCTCTACGTGCAGTACTTC